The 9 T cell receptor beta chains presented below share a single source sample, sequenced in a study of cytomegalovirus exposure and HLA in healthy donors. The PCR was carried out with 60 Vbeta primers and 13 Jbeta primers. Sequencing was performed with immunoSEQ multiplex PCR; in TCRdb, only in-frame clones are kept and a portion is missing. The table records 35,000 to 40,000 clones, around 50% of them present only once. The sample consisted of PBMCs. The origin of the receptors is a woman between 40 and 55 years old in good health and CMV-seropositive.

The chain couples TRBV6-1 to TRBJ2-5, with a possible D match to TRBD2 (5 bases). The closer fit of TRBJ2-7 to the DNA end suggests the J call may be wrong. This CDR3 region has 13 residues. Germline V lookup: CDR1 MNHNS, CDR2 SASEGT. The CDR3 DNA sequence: TGTGCCAGCAGTGAACTGAGGGATCTCGAGCAGTACTTC. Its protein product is CASSELRDLEQYF.

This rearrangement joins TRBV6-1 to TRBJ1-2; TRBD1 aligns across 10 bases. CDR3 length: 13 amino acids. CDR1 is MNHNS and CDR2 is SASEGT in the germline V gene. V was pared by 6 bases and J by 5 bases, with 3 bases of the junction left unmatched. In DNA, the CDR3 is TGTGCCAGCAGCGACAGGGGGCTTTATGGCTACACCTTC. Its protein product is CASSDRGLYGYTF.

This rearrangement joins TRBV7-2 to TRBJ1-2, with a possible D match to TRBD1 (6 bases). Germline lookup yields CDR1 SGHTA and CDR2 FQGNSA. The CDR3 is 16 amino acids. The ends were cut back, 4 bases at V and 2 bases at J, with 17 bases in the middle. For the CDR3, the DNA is TGTGCCAGCAGCTCCCCCTACCAGGGGATAAACTATGGCTACACCTTC. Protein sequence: CASSSPYQGINYGYTF.

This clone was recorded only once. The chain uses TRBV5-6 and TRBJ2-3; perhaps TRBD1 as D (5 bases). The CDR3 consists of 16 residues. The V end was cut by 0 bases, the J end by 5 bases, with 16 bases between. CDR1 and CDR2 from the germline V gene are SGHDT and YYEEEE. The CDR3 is CASSLAQAGTRDTQYF. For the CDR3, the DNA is TGTGCCAGCAGCTTGGCACAGGCCGGAACGAGAGATACGCAGTATTTT.

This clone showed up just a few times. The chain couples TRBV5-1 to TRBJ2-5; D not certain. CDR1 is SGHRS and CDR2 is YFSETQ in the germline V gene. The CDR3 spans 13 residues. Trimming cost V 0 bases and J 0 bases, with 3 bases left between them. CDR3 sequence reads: CASSLDNQETQYF. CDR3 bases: TGCGCCAGCAGCTTGGACAACCAAGAGACCCAGTACTTC. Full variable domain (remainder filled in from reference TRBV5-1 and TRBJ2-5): KAGVTQTPRYLIKTRGQQVTLSCSPISGHRSVSWYQQTPGQGLQFLFEYFSETQRNKGNFPGRFSGRQFSNSRSEMNVSTLELGDSALYLCASSLDNQETQYFGPGTRLLVL.

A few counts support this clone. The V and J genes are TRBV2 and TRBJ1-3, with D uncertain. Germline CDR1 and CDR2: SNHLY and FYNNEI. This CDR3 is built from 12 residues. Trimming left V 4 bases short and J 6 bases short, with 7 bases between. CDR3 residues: CASSADSNTIYF. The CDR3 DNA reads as TGTGCCAGCAGTGCAGATTCAAACACCATATATTTT.

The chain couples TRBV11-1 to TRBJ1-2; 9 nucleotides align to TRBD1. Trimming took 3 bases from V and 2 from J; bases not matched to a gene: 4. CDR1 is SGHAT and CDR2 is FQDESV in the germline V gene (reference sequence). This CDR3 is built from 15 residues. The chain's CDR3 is CASSFDGTGNYGYTF. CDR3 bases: TGTGCCAGCAGCTTCGACGGGACAGGGAACTATGGCTACACCTTC.

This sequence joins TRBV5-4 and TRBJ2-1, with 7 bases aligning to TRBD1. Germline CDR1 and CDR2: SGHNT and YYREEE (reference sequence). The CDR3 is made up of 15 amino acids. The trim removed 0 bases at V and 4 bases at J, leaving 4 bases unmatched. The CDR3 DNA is TGTGCCAGCAGCTTGGCCCAGGGGGAGTACAATGAGCAGTTCTTC. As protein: CASSLAQGEYNEQFF.

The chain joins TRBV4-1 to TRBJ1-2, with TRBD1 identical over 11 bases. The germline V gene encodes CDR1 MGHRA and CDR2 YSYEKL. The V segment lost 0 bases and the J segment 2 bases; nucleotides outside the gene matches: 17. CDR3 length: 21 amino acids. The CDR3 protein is CASSQDLTAGTGGSLNYGYTF. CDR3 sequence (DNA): TGCGCCAGCAGCCAAGATCTAACAGCCGGGACAGGGGGGTCACTAAACTATGGCTACACCTTC.